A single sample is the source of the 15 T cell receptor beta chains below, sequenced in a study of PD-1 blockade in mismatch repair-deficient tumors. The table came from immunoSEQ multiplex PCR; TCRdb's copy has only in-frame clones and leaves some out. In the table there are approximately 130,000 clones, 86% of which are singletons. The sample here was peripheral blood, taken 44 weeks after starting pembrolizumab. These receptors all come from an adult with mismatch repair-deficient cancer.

The CDR3 is CASRSQAGGLETQYF. The CDR3 nucleotides are TGCGCCAGCAGATCTCAGGCAGGGGGCTTGGAGACCCAGTACTTC. The chain employs TRBV4-1 and TRBJ2-5; 8 bases line up with TRBD1. The germline gives CDR1 MGHRA, CDR2 YSYEKL. V gave up 6 bases and J gave up 5 bases; unmatched junction bases: 11. The CDR3 has 15 amino acids.

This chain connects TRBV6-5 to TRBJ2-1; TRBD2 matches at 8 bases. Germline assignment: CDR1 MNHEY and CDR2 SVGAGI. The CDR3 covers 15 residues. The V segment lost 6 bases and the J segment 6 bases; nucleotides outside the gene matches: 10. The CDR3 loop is CASSMTSASGNEQFF. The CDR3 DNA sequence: TGTGCCAGCAGCATGACTAGCGCCTCCGGCAATGAGCAGTTCTTC.

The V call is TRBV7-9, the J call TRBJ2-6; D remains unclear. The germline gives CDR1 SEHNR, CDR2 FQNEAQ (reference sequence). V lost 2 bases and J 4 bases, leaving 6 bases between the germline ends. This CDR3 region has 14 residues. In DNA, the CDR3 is TGTGCCAGCAGCTTACCCCTAGGGGCCAACGTCCTGACTTTC. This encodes CASSLPLGANVLTF. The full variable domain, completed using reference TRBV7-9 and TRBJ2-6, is DTGVSQNPRHKITKRGQNVTFRCDPISEHNRLYWYRQTLGQGPEFLTYFQNEAQLEKSRLLSDRFSAERPKGSFSTLEIQRTEQGDSAMYLCASSLPLGANVLTFGAGSRLTVL.

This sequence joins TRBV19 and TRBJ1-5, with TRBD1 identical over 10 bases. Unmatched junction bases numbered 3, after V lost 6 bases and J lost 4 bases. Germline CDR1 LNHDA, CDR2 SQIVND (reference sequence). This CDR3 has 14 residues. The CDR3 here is CASSWDRGNQPQHF. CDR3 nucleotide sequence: TGTGCCAGTAGCTGGGACAGGGGAAATCAGCCCCAGCATTTT.

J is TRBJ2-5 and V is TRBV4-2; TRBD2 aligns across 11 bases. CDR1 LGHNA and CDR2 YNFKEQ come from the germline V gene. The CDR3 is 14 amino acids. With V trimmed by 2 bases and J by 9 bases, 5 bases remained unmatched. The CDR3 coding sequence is TGTGCCAGCAGCCAATCTGTACTAGCGGGAGCCCAGTACTTC. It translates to CASSQSVLAGAQYF.

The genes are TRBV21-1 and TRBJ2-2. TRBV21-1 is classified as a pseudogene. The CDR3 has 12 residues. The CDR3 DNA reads TGTGCCAGCATTTTGAACACCGGGGAGCTGTTTTTT. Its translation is CASILNTGELFF.

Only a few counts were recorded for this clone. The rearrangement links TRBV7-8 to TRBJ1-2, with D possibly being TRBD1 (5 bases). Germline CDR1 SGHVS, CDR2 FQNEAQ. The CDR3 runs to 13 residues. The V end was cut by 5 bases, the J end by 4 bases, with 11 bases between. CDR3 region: CASSPRVGYGYTF. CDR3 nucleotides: TGTGCCAGCAGCCCCAGGGTTGGCTATGGCTACACCTTC.

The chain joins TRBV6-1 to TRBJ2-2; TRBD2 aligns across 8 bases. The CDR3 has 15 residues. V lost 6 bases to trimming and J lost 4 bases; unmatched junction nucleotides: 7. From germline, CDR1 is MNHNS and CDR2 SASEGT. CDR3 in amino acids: CASSGREGFTGELFF. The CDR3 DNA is TGTGCCAGCAGCGGGAGGGAGGGGTTCACCGGGGAGCTGTTTTTT.

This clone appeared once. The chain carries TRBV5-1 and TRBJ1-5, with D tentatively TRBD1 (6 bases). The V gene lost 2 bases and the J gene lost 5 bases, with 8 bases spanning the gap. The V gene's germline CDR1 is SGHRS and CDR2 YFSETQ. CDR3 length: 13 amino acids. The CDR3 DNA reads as TGCGCCAGCAGCTTAGGGGGGTATCAGCCCCAGCATTTT. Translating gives CASSLGGYQPQHF.

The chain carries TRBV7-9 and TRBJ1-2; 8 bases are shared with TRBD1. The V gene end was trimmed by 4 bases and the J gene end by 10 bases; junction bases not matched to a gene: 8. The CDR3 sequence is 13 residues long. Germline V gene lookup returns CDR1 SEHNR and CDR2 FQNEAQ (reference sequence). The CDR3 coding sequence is TGTGCCAGCAGCTCCGGACAGGGAATTGTCTACACCTTC. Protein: CASSSGQGIVYTF.

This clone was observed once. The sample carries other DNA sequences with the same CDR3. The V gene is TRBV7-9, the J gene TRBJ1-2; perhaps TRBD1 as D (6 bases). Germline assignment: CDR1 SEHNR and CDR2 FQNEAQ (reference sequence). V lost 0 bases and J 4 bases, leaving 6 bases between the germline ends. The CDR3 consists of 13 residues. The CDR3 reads CASSLAQGYGYTF. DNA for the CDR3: TGTGCCAGCAGCTTAGCACAGGGCTATGGCTACACCTTC.

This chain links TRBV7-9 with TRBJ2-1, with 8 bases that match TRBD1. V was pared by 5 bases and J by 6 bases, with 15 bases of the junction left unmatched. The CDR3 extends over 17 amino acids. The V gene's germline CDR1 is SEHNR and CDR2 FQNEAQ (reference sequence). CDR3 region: CASSVRDRLVGGNEQFF. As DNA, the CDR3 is TGTGCCAGCAGCGTCCGGGACAGGTTGGTCGGGGGCAATGAGCAGTTCTTC.

CDR3 nucleotides: TGCGCCAGCAGACCAGGGGTGGGACAGGGGATGGCTCGGAACACTGAAGCTTTCTTT. Translating gives CASRPGVGQGMARNTEAFF. The rearrangement uses TRBV5-1 and TRBJ1-1, with 10 bases that match TRBD1. CDR1 SGHRS and CDR2 YFSETQ come from the germline V gene. This CDR3 region has 19 residues. The junction had 17 bases not matched to a gene; V was cut back by 5 bases and J by 1 base. The whole variable domain, filled in from reference TRBV5-1 and TRBJ1-1, reads KAGVTQTPRYLIKTRGQQVTLSCSPISGHRSVSWYQQTPGQGLQFLFEYFSETQRNKGNFPGRFSGRQFSNSRSEMNVSTLELGDSALYLCASRPGVGQGMARNTEAFFGQGTRLTVV.

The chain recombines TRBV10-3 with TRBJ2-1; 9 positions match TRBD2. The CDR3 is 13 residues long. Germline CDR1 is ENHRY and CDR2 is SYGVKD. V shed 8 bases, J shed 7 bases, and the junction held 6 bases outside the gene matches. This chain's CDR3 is CAIRPGLANEQFF. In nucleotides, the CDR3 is TGTGCCATCCGCCCGGGACTAGCTAATGAGCAGTTCTTC.

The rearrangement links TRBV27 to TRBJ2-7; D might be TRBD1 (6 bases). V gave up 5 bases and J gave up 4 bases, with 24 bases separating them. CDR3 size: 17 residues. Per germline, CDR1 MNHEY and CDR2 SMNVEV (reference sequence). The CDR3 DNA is TGTGCCAGCAGTCCCGGCCCTACAGGGCCTGGCCCTTACGAGCAGTACTTC. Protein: CASSPGPTGPGPYEQYF.